Shown below are 30 T cell receptor beta chains from a single sample sequenced in a study of post-analysis software for immune sequencing data. Study results and caveats: Included in a set of roughly five TRBV segments more frequent in patients than controls were TRBV5-6, TRBV5-1 and TRBV20-1.

Unique molecular identifiers featured in each of the TCR beta cDNA libraries. Using its own MiXCR run on the PCR reads, TCRdb lists one record per CDR3 protein. Counted here are about 760,000 distinct CDR3 sequences, about 27% occurring once; the ten biggest clones make up around 0.55%. No antigen has been identified for these receptors. Sequences were obtained from blood. These receptors were obtained from a girl aged 5-17 years with multiple sclerosis.

Concerning this clonotype: A much more abundant neighbour one base away suggests this may be a read error. The chain couples TRBV4-3 to TRBJ2-5, with D perhaps matching TRBD1 (5 bases). The V gene's germline CDR1 is LGHNA and CDR2 YSLEER. The CDR3 is 14 amino acids. V lost 0 bases and J 11 bases, leaving 16 bases between the germline ends. The chain's CDR3 is CASSQDFRVGEQYF. DNA for the CDR3: TGCGCCAGCAGCCAAGATTTCAGGGTGGGTGAGCAGTACTTC.

To note about this clonotype: An end of the junction differs from the germline gene, which may be a read error. This chain connects TRBV11-2 to TRBJ2-2; 8 nucleotides match TRBD1. The CDR3 consists of 15 residues. Germline CDR1 and CDR2: SGHAT and FQNNGV. The DNA for the CDR3 is TGTGCCAGCAGCGCCCAGGGGGCCGGCACCGGGGAGCGGTTTTTT. Translated: CASSAQGAGTGERFF.

This chain connects TRBV28 to TRBJ2-5; D remains ambiguous. There are 15 residues in the CDR3. The germline gives CDR1 MDHEN, CDR2 SYDVKM. Deletions cut 3 bases from V and 3 bases from J, with 14 bases between. The CDR3 DNA sequence: TGTGCCAGCAGTTTTTTAGGGCTCAAAAAAGAGACCCAGTACTTC. This gives the protein CASSFLGLKKETQYF.

This clonotype came up a few times. This chain joins TRBV11-3 and TRBJ2-5, with 14 bases aligning to TRBD2. CDR1 is SGHNT, CDR2 YENEEA, per germline. This CDR3 is 18 amino acids long. The junction had 8 bases not matched to a gene; V was cut back by 4 bases and J by 1 base. CDR3 DNA: TGTGCCAGCAGCTCCCGACTAGCGGGGGGGATAGCCCAAGAGACCCAGTACTTC. Protein: CASSSRLAGGIAQETQYF. Looking up the rest from reference TRBV11-3 and TRBJ2-5 gives the full variable domain: EAGVVQSPRYKIIEKKQPVAFWCNPISGHNTLYWYLQNLGQGPELLIRYENEEAVDDSQLPKDRFSAERLKGVDSTLKIQPAELGDSAVYLCASSSRLAGGIAQETQYFGPGTRLLVL.

J is TRBJ1-1 and V is TRBV12-3 or TRBV12-4; a possible D gene is TRBD1 (5 bases). The V end was cut by 6 bases, the J end by 6 bases, with 14 bases between. The CDR3 spans 13 residues. The CDR3 bases are TGTGCCAGCAGGAAGACAGCGGGCGCTGAAGCTTTCTTT. Translation: CASRKTAGAEAFF.

The table lists this clonotype with a few counts. This chain uses TRBV28 with TRBJ1-1; D remains unclear. Trimming cost V 6 bases and J 0 bases, with 11 bases left between them. The V gene's germline CDR1 is MDHEN and CDR2 SYDVKM. The CDR3 covers 14 residues. The CDR3 nucleotides read TGTGCCAGCAGCCTGTACTCGTTGAACACTGAAGCTTTCTTT. It is translated as CASSLYSLNTEAFF.

This clonotype has just a few counts. The gene calls are TRBV24-1 and TRBJ2-7; D gene uncertain. The germline gives CDR1 KGHDR, CDR2 SFDVKD. This CDR3 is 15 amino acids long. The V gene lost 0 bases and the J gene lost 3 bases, with 11 bases spanning the gap. The chain's CDR3 is CATSDLRQVLYEQYF. CDR3 nucleotides: TGTGCCACCAGTGATTTGCGGCAGGTGCTCTACGAGCAGTACTTC.

This clonotype was seen more than once but under ten times. V is TRBV28 and J is TRBJ2-1, with 15 bases matching TRBD2. Germline V gives CDR1 MDHEN, CDR2 SYDVKM. The CDR3 runs 17 residues. V shed 6 bases and J 4 bases; nucleotides not matched to a gene: 7. The CDR3 DNA is TGTGCCAGCAGCCAGGGACTAGCGGGAGGATATTACAATGAGCAGTTCTTC. Its translation: CASSQGLAGGYYNEQFF.

This clonotype turned up a few times. The chain recombines TRBV20-1 with TRBJ2-1; D tentatively fits TRBD1 or TRBD2 (5 bases each). This CDR3 has 15 residues. V was pared by 6 bases and J by 6 bases, with 21 bases between. Germline V gives CDR1 DFQATT, CDR2 SNEGSKA (reference sequence). The CDR3 coding sequence is TGCAGTGCGGGACGTGTAGCAGTGTCGACCAATGAGCAGTTCTTC. It codes for CSAGRVAVSTNEQFF.

The rearrangement joins TRBV15 to TRBJ1-2, with D maybe TRBD1 (5 bases). V was trimmed by 0 bases and J by 8 bases, leaving 19 bases between them. The CDR3 is 16 amino acids. Germline CDR1 and CDR2: LNHNV and YYDKDF (reference sequence). This CDR3 is CATSRDRSGVGDGYTF. In nucleotides, the CDR3 is TGTGCCACCAGCAGAGATCGGTCCGGGGTAGGGGACGGCTACACCTTC.

The chain is built from TRBV6-5 and TRBJ2-5, with 10 bases matching TRBD2. Germline values: CDR1 MNHEY, CDR2 SVGAGI. The CDR3 extends over 16 amino acids. Trimming cost V 6 bases and J 11 bases; bases outside gene matches: 18. The CDR3 spells CASRRQSGRALYEQYF. In DNA form, the CDR3 reads TGTGCCAGCAGAAGACAAAGCGGGAGGGCCTTATATGAGCAGTACTTC.

The V and J genes are TRBV20-1 and TRBJ2-5; 14 nucleotides line up with TRBD2. J gave up 11 bases and V 6 bases, and 11 bases lay outside the gene matches. The CDR3 sequence is 14 residues long. Germline V gene sequence: CDR1 DFQATT, CDR2 SNEGSKA (reference sequence). The CDR3 DNA reads TGCAGTGCCCCGGGACTAGCGGGAGTGGGTGAGCAGTACTTC. Residues: CSAPGLAGVGEQYF.

There are a few counts of this clonotype. The chain combines TRBV4-3 with TRBJ2-7; D not resolved. CDR3 length: 14 amino acids. V lost 2 bases to trimming and J lost 5 bases, with 13 bases between them. Germline CDR1 is LGHNA and CDR2 is YSLEER. CDR3 in amino acids: CASSQFPGGHEQYF. The DNA for the CDR3 is TGCGCCAGCAGCCAATTTCCGGGCGGCCACGAGCAGTACTTC.

With respect to this clonotype: A read error is likely, as this CDR3 ends without the conserved phenylalanine or tryptophan. V gene TRBV12-3 or TRBV12-4 combines with J gene TRBJ2-1, with no clear D. V was clipped by 4 bases and J by 8 bases, with 12 bases between them. The CDR3 spans 13 residues. The CDR3 here is CASSSLGVDEQFS. CDR3 in DNA: TGTGCCAGCAGTTCCCTTGGGGTCGATGAGCAGTTCTCC.

The chain links TRBV20-1 to TRBJ1-5, with D unresolved. Germline V gives CDR1 DFQATT, CDR2 SNEGSKA (reference sequence). The CDR3 spans 14 residues. V was clipped by 1 base and J by 1 base, with 8 bases between them. CDR3 residues: CSARGVVSNQPQHF. CDR3 coding DNA: TGCAGTGCTAGAGGGGTAGTGAGCAATCAGCCCCAGCATTTT.

V and J are TRBV19 and TRBJ1-1; no definite D call. The CDR3 covers 14 residues. The V gene's germline CDR1 is LNHDA and CDR2 SQIVND (reference sequence). Between the trimmed V and J ends, which lost 3 bases and 1 base, there was a span of 9 bases. CDR3 sequence: CASSIFSANTEAFF. The CDR3 DNA follows: TGTGCCAGTAGTATTTTTTCAGCGAACACTGAAGCTTTCTTT.

This clonotype has a handful of counts. V usage is TRBV7-6 and J usage is TRBJ2-1, with 11 bases aligning to TRBD2. In germline, CDR1 is SGHVS, CDR2 FNYEAQ. The V gene end was trimmed by 4 bases and the J gene end by 6 bases; junction bases not matched to a gene: 8. The CDR3 runs 16 residues. The CDR3 DNA sequence: TGTGCCAGCAGCTCAATAGCGGGGGGGCCAAGCAATGAGCAGTTCTTC. It yields the protein CASSSIAGGPSNEQFF.

This clonotype has at least ten counts. The chain couples TRBV10-3 to TRBJ2-5, with 7 bases matching TRBD2. J lost 4 bases, V lost 10 bases, and 6 bases had no gene match. The CDR3 is 12 amino acids. Per germline, CDR1 ENHRY and CDR2 SYGVKD. In DNA form, the CDR3 reads TGTGCCACCAGCGGGGAGGGAGAGACCCAGTACTTC. This sequence encodes CATSGEGETQYF.

V gene TRBV9 combines with J gene TRBJ2-7; D unclear. From germline, CDR1 is SGDLS and CDR2 YYNGEE. V was clipped by 0 bases and J by 1 base, with 5 bases between them. The CDR3 runs to 13 residues. The CDR3 DNA sequence: TGTGCCAGCAGCGTAGCCGATTCCTACGAGCAGTACTTC. Translation gives CASSVADSYEQYF.

This CDR3 reads CASRSPERGRFRNEQYF. The CDR3 DNA reads TGTGCCAGCAGGTCCCCAGAGCGGGGCAGGTTTCGTAATGAGCAGTACTTC. J is TRBJ2-7 and V is TRBV12-3 or TRBV12-4; the match to TRBD2 covers 7 bases. V was pared by 6 bases and J by 7 bases, with 21 bases of the junction left unmatched. The CDR3 sequence is 17 residues long.

This chain connects TRBV18 to TRBJ2-7; TRBD2 matches at 11 bases. J lost 1 base, V lost 3 bases, and 5 bases had no gene match. This CDR3 is 16 amino acids long. Looked up from germline, CDR1 is KGHSH and CDR2 is LQKENI. The CDR3 is CASSPQTSGISYEQYF. DNA for the CDR3: TGTGCCAGCTCACCCCAGACTAGCGGGATTTCCTACGAGCAGTACTTC.

This clonotype was detected only once. The chain joins TRBV28 to TRBJ1-5, with TRBD1 matching 9 bases. Germline trimming cut 9 bases from V and 4 bases from J; bases unmatched to any gene: 7. This CDR3 is 14 amino acids long. Per germline, CDR1 MDHEN and CDR2 SYDVKM. The chain's CDR3 is CASWTGTGNQPQHF. CDR3 DNA sequence: TGTGCCAGTTGGACCGGGACAGGGAATCAGCCCCAGCATTTT.

This clonotype was detected only a few times. This CDR3 reads CASREGIEQYF. The DNA for the CDR3 is TGTGCCAGCAGGGAGGGGATCGAGCAGTACTTC. The chain joins TRBV28 to TRBJ2-7; tentatively, D is TRBD2 (6 bases). Germline CDR1 reads MDHEN; CDR2 reads SYDVKM. CDR3 length: 11 residues. The V end lost 6 bases, the J end lost 6 bases, and 9 bases lay between the germline ends.

This clonotype was observed many times. V is TRBV7-9 and J is TRBJ1-2; tentatively, D is TRBD1 (5 bases). Between the trimmed V and J ends, which lost 6 bases and 2 bases, there was a span of 10 bases. This CDR3 region has 13 residues. The germline V gene has CDR1 SEHNR and CDR2 FQNEAQ (reference sequence). The CDR3 DNA reads TGTGCCAGCAGTCCCGACAGAAACTATGGCTACACCTTC. It codes for CASSPDRNYGYTF.

At least ten counts were recorded for this clonotype. CDR3 in amino acids: CASSQGSMDGYGYTF. DNA for the CDR3: TGCGCCAGCAGCCAAGGAAGTATGGACGGCTATGGCTACACCTTC. The chain links TRBV4-3 to TRBJ1-2; D is unresolved. With 1 base removed from V and 4 bases from J, the gap between germline ends came to 13 bases. Germline lookup yields CDR1 LGHNA and CDR2 YSLEER. The CDR3 is 15 residues long.

This clonotype was counted once. The chain uses TRBV9 and TRBJ2-4; 9 positions match TRBD1. The J segment lost 2 bases and the V segment lost 8 bases, leaving 2 bases of the junction unmatched. CDR1 is SGDLS and CDR2 is YYNGEE in the germline V gene. The CDR3 covers 13 residues. CDR3: CASGTGPKNIQYF. The CDR3 DNA reads TGTGCCAGTGGGACAGGGCCCAAAAACATTCAGTACTTC. Full variable domain (missing parts from reference TRBV9 and TRBJ2-4): DSGVTQTPKHLITATGQRVTLRCSPRSGDLSVYWYQQSLDQGLQFLIQYYNGEERAKGNILERFSAQQFPDLHSELNLSSLELGDSALYFCASGTGPKNIQYFGAGTRLSVL.

The V gene is TRBV7-8, the J gene TRBJ2-5; no firm D call. With the DNA end fitting TRBJ2-7 better, the J assignment may be wrong. This CDR3 region has 15 residues. Germline assignment: CDR1 SGHVS and CDR2 FQNEAQ. This CDR3 reads CASSPRMGFWYEQYF. The CDR3 nucleotides read TGTGCCAGCAGCCCCAGAATGGGCTTTTGGTACGAGCAGTACTTC.

CDR3 loop: CASSGPGGPSETQYF. DNA of the CDR3: TGTGCCAGCAGCGGGCCCGGGGGGCCTTCGGAGACCCAGTACTTC. The chain is built from TRBV11-2 and TRBJ2-5; maybe TRBD2 (7 bases). Germline loops: CDR1 SGHAT, CDR2 FQNNGV. The CDR3 length is 15 residues. Trimming left V 5 bases short and J 5 bases short, with 18 bases between.

The V gene is TRBV6-5, the J gene TRBJ2-5; perhaps TRBD2 as D (6 bases). Between the trimmed V and J ends, which lost 7 bases and 2 bases, there was a span of 20 bases. This CDR3 is 16 amino acids long. Germline CDR1 reads MNHEY; CDR2 reads SVGAGI. CDR3: CASTSSGGYSQETQYF. The CDR3 DNA follows: TGTGCCAGCACCAGCTCCGGGGGATACTCACAAGAGACCCAGTACTTC.

This clonotype was counted at least ten times. The chain recombines TRBV15 with TRBJ2-1; no clear D. The CDR3 loop spans 13 amino acids. V was pared by 4 bases and J by 0 bases, with 4 bases between. Germline-derived CDR1 and CDR2 are LNHNV and YYDKDF (reference sequence). The CDR3 bases are TGTGCCACCAGCAAGGGCTCCTACAATGAGCAGTTCTTC. Its protein is CATSKGSYNEQFF. Using reference TRBV15 and TRBJ2-1 for the parts outside the CDR3, the full variable domain is DAMVIQNPRYQVTQFGKPVTLSCSQTLNHNVMYWYQQKSSQAPKLLFHYYDKDFNNEADTPDNFQSRRPNTSFCFLDIRSPGLGDTAMYLCATSKGSYNEQFFGPGTRLTVL.